Given below is one TCR beta chain in context. Its target is unknown. Other nucleotide sequences in the sample specify the same CDR3. These data come from a study of shared clonotypes between healthy human individuals. Study results and limitations: Clonotypes shared by all four sorted-subset donors had higher generation probabilities than non-shared clonotypes.

Germline CDR1 and CDR2: MNHEY and SMNVEV (reference sequence). V lost 2 bases and J lost 3, with 11 bases in between. This CDR3 contains 15 residues. Some clones are missing from TCRdb's copy, which holds only in-frame ones; the method was immunoSEQ multiplex PCR. The data hold about 2 million clones, with roughly 94% observed a single time. Researchers partitioned CD4+ cells into CD45RA+ naive and CD45RA-negative memory subsets. V gene TRBV27 combines with J gene TRBJ1-5; TRBD1 is a possible D gene (6 bases). The clonotype originates from a man between 18 and 35 years old in good health. The sample taken for sequencing was naive CD4+ T cells sorted from blood. Subset reported: CD45RA+ positively selected. The CDR3 spells CASSLVQGPNQPQHF. CDR3 bases: TGTGCCAGCAGTTTAGTACAGGGTCCCAATCAGCCCCAGCATTTT.